This T cell receptor (beta chain) was sequenced during a study of identical twins. The CDR3 sequence is 16 residues long. Germline lookup yields CDR1 SGHRS and CDR2 YFSETQ. The V and J ends lost 4 bases and 8 bases, in that order; junction bases with no gene match: 11. The cDNA had a unique molecular identifier and a template-switch universal primer site. One entry per CDR3 protein results from TCRdb running MiXCR on the 5' RACE reads. The data show around 1.7 million distinct CDR3 sequences, around a third seen once. This clonotype was observed a few times. Its antigen is still unknown. General observations from the study: Sequences that were beta out-of-frame showed weaker excess twin sharing.

The source of this sequence is a newborn girl in good health. The chain is built from TRBV5-1 and TRBJ2-1; TRBD2 matches 11 bases. The material sequenced was cord blood. CDR3 coding DNA: TGCGCCAGCAGCCGAACTAGCGGGAGCGGTAGCTATGAGCAGTTCTTC. It translates to CASSRTSGSGSYEQFF.